Shown below are 16 T cell receptor beta chains from a single sample sequenced in a study of identical twins. TCRdb ran MiXCR on the 5' RACE reads and lists one entry per CDR3 protein. Here the sample spans around 960,000 distinct CDR3 sequences, around an eighth being singletons. These records were also assigned to another study, of yellow fever vaccine responses in identical twins.

The source material was PBMCs. Every receptor here comes from a woman under 30 in good health.

The V call is TRBV5-1, the J call TRBJ2-5; 7 nucleotides align to TRBD1. With 3 bases clipped from V and 1 base from J, the junction kept 3 bases outside the gene matches. Germline V gene data show CDR1 as SGHRS and CDR2 as YFSETQ. The CDR3 spans 14 residues. Written as DNA, the CDR3 is TGCGCCAGCAGCTGGGGACAGCTCCAAGAGACCCAGTACTTC. Translation: CASSWGQLQETQYF.

The sample holds a few counts of this clonotype. The chain joins TRBV10-3 to TRBJ2-7, with D perhaps matching TRBD1 (6 bases). The length of the CDR3 is 15 residues. The germline CDR1 and CDR2 sequences are ENHRY and SYGVKD. V was cut by 2 bases and J by 5 bases, with 16 bases left in between. CDR3: CAISESSGTFHEQYF. In nucleotides, the CDR3 is TGTGCCATCAGTGAGAGTTCGGGGACATTCCACGAGCAGTACTTC.

The chain couples TRBV5-6 to TRBJ1-5; tentative D call: TRBD1 (6 bases). The CDR3 has 15 residues. The germline gives CDR1 SGHDT, CDR2 YYEEEE. The V end was cut by 2 bases, the J end by 2 bases, with 11 bases between. CDR3 loop: CASSLRGAGNQPQHF. CDR3 bases: TGTGCCAGCAGCTTACGGGGGGCAGGCAATCAGCCCCAGCATTTT.

In its sample, this clonotype was seen many times. The CDR3 protein is CSVDLGTSRETQYF. CDR3 in DNA: TGCAGCGTCGACCTTGGGACTAGCAGAGAGACCCAGTACTTC. V usage is TRBV29-1 and J usage is TRBJ2-5; TRBD2 aligns across 9 bases. The CDR3 runs to 14 residues. After removal of 6 bases from V and 4 bases from J, the junction contained 9 bases not matched to a gene. Germline CDR1 and CDR2: SQVTM and ANQGSEA.

The table lists this clonotype with many counts. Here the CDR3 reads CASTPAGGPGNTIYF. The CDR3 DNA follows: TGTGCCAGCACCCCGGCAGGGGGCCCTGGAAACACCATATATTTT. The chain combines TRBV12-3 or TRBV12-4 with TRBJ1-3; the match to TRBD1 covers 8 bases. The trim removed 7 bases at V and 2 bases at J, leaving 7 bases unmatched. The CDR3 contains 15 residues.

The chain recombines TRBV5-1 with TRBJ1-1; 10 bases are shared with TRBD1. This CDR3 spans 17 amino acids. CDR1 SGHRS and CDR2 YFSETQ come from the germline V gene. With 4 bases clipped from V and 2 bases from J, the junction kept 11 bases outside the gene matches. The CDR3 reads CASSVGTGEGINTEAFF. The CDR3 DNA follows: TGCGCCAGCAGCGTAGGGACAGGGGAAGGAATCAACACTGAAGCTTTCTTT.

V usage is TRBV28 and J usage is TRBJ2-7; the D gene is possibly TRBD2 (6 bases). The CDR3 runs to 13 residues. V lost 4 bases and J 3 bases, leaving 10 bases between the germline ends. The germline V gene encodes CDR1 MDHEN and CDR2 SYDVKM. The CDR3: CASSYIGSYEQYV. The CDR3 DNA is TGTGCCAGCAGTTACATCGGGAGCTACGAGCAGTACGTC.

This rearrangement joins TRBV20-1 to TRBJ1-2; possibly TRBD1 for D (5 bases). With 1 base removed from V and 5 bases from J, the gap between germline ends came to 14 bases. There are 14 residues in the CDR3. Germline assignment: CDR1 DFQATT and CDR2 SNEGSKA (reference sequence). The CDR3 sequence: CSARGAGLHYGYTF. As DNA, the CDR3 is TGCAGTGCTAGAGGGGCGGGACTTCATTATGGCTACACCTTC.

The V gene is TRBV11-3, the J gene TRBJ2-1, with 11 bases that match TRBD2. The CDR3 has 17 residues. Trimming removed 3 bases from V and 4 bases from J; junction bases left unmatched: 8. Germline V CDR1 and CDR2: SGHNT, YENEEA. The CDR3: CASSFWASGRQYNEQFF. CDR3 in DNA: TGTGCCAGCAGCTTCTGGGCTAGCGGGAGGCAGTACAATGAGCAGTTCTTC.

CDR3 in DNA: TGCAGCGTTGTCTTTGGCAGGGGGCTTTACAATGAGCAGTTCTTC. It yields the protein CSVVFGRGLYNEQFF. The genes are TRBV29-1 and TRBJ2-1; 8 bases agree with TRBD1. Trimming removed 4 bases from V and 4 bases from J; junction bases left unmatched: 9. Looked up from germline, CDR1 is SQVTM and CDR2 is ANQGSEA. The CDR3 has 15 amino acids.

This clonotype occurred a few times. No conserved phenylalanine or tryptophan ends this CDR3, so it is likely a read error. No DNA is shown, since the ends of the CDR3 on it are uncertain; the CDR3 is the one TCRdb lists. The V call is TRBV12-3 or TRBV12-4, the J call TRBJ1-4; the D segment call TRBD1 is taken from the table without a DNA check. The CDR3 region is 9 residues in length, termini included. CDR3 sequence reads: CASTGTGCV.

This clonotype was counted a few times. This chain links TRBV4-2 with TRBJ2-5; D perhaps matches TRBD1 (5 bases). The germline CDR1 and CDR2 sequences are LGHNA and YNFKEQ. CDR3 length equals 16 residues. Trimming cost V 1 base and J 5 bases, with 17 bases left between them. CDR3 sequence (DNA): TGTGCCAGCAGCCAAGGCAATCAGGGATCACGGGAGACCCAGTACTTC. This encodes CASSQGNQGSRETQYF.

CDR3 in amino acids: CASSEQGDSPLHF. CDR3 nucleotide sequence: TGCGCCAGCAGTGAACAGGGGGACTCACCCCTCCACTTT. The J gene is TRBJ1-6, the V gene TRBV10-2; TRBD1 agrees at 8 bases. V trimming: 3 bases; J trimming: 10 bases; junction bases outside the gene matches: 2. CDR3 size: 13 residues. Germline-derived CDR1 and CDR2 are WSHSY and SAAADI.

The rearrangement joins TRBV4-2 to TRBJ2-3, with D perhaps matching TRBD2 (6 bases). This CDR3 is 17 amino acids long. The germline CDR1 and CDR2 sequences are LGHNA and YNFKEQ. The V end was cut by 0 bases, the J end by 2 bases, with 15 bases between. CDR3 sequence (DNA): TGTGCCAGCAGCCAAGATCTAGTAGCGGCCTTCACAGATACGCAGTATTTT. It yields the protein CASSQDLVAAFTDTQYF.

The chain joins TRBV18 to TRBJ1-1, with TRBD1 as a possible D gene (6 bases). The V end lost 4 bases, the J end lost 1 base, and 13 bases lay between the germline ends. This CDR3 comprises 15 residues. Germline assignment: CDR1 KGHSH and CDR2 LQKENI. The CDR3 region has the DNA TGTGCCAGCTCACTACCCGACAGGTGGAACACTGAAGCTTTCTTT. This codes for CASSLPDRWNTEAFF.

This clonotype was seen at least ten times. The chain combines TRBV24-1 with TRBJ2-3; D remains unclear. CDR1 and CDR2 from the germline V gene are KGHDR and SFDVKD. This CDR3 is 12 amino acids long. Trimming stripped 1 base from V and 4 bases from J, with 2 bases between. CDR3 loop: CATSDFADTQYF. CDR3 nucleotide sequence: TGTGCCACCAGTGATTTTGCAGATACGCAGTATTTT.